This T cell receptor beta chain derives from a study of shared clonotypes between healthy human individuals. Terminally differentiated effector memory CD45RA+ cells were excluded from the naive CD8 cells, which were CD45RO-negative and positively selected for CCR7. Sequencing used immunoSEQ multiplex PCR; TCRdb keeps in-frame clones, though not all of them. This sample carries millions of clones, 85% to 95% of them seen once, and the ten largest clones take under 2%. V lost 0 bases, J lost 0 bases, and 8 bases stayed unmatched. The CDR3 loop spans 18 amino acids. Germline-derived CDR1 and CDR2 are LGHNA and YSLEER.

The V and J genes are TRBV4-3 and TRBJ2-1, with TRBD2 matching 7 bases. The receptor comes from a man aged 18 to 30 in good health. Some clones in this sample may be carry-over from other donors' samples. The sample taken for sequencing was naive CD8+ T cells from PBMCs. CDR3: CASSQESVAGASYNEQFF. CDR3 bases: TGCGCCAGCAGCCAAGAATCGGTCGCGGGAGCCTCCTACAATGAGCAGTTCTTC.